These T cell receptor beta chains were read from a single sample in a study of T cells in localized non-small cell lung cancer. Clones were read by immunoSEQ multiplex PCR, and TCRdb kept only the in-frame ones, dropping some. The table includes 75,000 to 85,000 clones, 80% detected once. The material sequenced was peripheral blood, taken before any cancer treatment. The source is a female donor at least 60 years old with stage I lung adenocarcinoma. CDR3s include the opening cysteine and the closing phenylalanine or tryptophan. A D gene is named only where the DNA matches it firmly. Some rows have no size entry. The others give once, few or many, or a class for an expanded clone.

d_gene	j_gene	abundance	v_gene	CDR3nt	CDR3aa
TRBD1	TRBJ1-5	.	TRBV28	TGTGCCAGCAGACCCAGGGACAGGGGGACTGGACAGCCCCAGCATTTT	CASRPRDRGTGQPQHF
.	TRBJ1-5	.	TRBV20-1	TGCAGTGCTAGAGGGCATCAGCCCCAGCATTTT	CSARGHQPQHF
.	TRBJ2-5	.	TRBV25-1	TGTGCCAGCAGTGACGCATCAGGGGAATTGGAGACCCAGTACTTC	CASSDASGELETQYF
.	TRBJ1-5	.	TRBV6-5	TGTGCCAGCAGTTCCCTGAATCAGCCCCAGCATTTT	CASSSLNQPQHF
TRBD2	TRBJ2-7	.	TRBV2	TGTGCCAGCAGTGATGGGACTAGTATTTCCTACGAGCAGTACTTC	CASSDGTSISYEQYF
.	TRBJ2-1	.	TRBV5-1	TGCGCCAGCAGCTCTCCCGCCCATGAGCAGTTCTTC	CASSSPAHEQFF
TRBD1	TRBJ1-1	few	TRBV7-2	TGTGCCAGCAGCTTAGGACAGGGGTTGGCTGAAGCTTTCTTT	CASSLGQGLAEAFF
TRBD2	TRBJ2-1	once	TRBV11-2	TGTGCCAGCAGCTTAGATCGGGCTAGCGGGAGGAAAGATGAGCAGTTCTTC	CASSLDRASGRKDEQFF
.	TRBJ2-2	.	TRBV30	TGTGCCTGGAGTGCTTCCCGGACCTCATCGGGGGCCGGGGAGCTGTTTTTT	CAWSASRTSSGAGELFF
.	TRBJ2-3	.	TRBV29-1	TGCAGCGTTGATACGGGAGCAGATACGCAGTATTTT	CSVDTGADTQYF
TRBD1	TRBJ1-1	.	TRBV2	TGTGCCAGCAGCGACCCTTCTTGGACAGGGGAAGCTTTCTTT	CASSDPSWTGEAFF
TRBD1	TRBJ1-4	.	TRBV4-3	TGCGCCAGCAGCCAAGGGAGCGTACAGGGGGGGGATGAAAAACTGTTTTTT	CASSQGSVQGGDEKLFF
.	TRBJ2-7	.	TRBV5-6	TGTGCCAGCAGCCACCGGTCAAATAGGGACGAGCAGTACTTC	CASSHRSNRDEQYF
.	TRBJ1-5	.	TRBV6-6	TGTGCCAGCAGTTACTCGAGACCTACCCCACGGCAGCCCCAGCATTTT	CASSYSRPTPRQPQHF
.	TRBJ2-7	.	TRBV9	TGTGCCAGCAGCGTAGTGCCAGGGCCCACCTACGAGCAGTACTTC	CASSVVPGPTYEQYF
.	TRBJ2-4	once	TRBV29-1	TGCAGCGTTGAAATTATAAAGACAGGTGGGGGTTCGGACATTCAGTACTTC	CSVEIIKTGGGSDIQYF